This TCR beta chain was sequenced in a study of human T cells and chemical hapten exposure. As for the study in general: Minor pooled library volume differences mainly drove per-sample TCR yield variation.

Total RNA extraction was carried out from unfractionated whole blood. Study-level findings and limits: The study found that DPC sensitization did not change TCRs above 1 in 1000 frequency.

Individual cDNA molecules (in the library) carried attached unique molecular identifiers. Study processing details: TCR counts had a median of about 99,000 per sample and spanned roughly 20,000 to 750,000. Using its own MiXCR run on the reads, TCRdb lists one record per CDR3 protein. For this entry, the V and J calls and clone size follow TCRdb and not the study's own pipeline. Counted here are around 120,000 distinct CDR3 sequences, about 7.7% occurring once; the ten biggest clones make up 1.4%. Trimming took off 5 bases at V and 0 bases at J, with 17 bases between the two ends. The CDR3 covers 17 residues. Per the germline V gene, CDR1 is ENHRY and CDR2 is SYGVKD. For this clonotype: Its antigen is not identified.

V is TRBV10-3 and J is TRBJ1-5; D perhaps matches TRBD1 (6 bases). This TCR was sampled from a human donor in good health. Some clones in this sample may be carry-over from other donors' samples. The source material was whole blood. The CDR3 here is CAISSAIGQYSNQPQHF. The CDR3 coding sequence is TGTGCCATCAGTTCCGCAATTGGACAGTATAGCAATCAGCCCCAGCATTTT.